The next 22 T cell receptor beta chains were all read from a single sample in a study of blood T cell dynamics during melanoma immunotherapy. The table came from immunoSEQ multiplex PCR; TCRdb's copy has only in-frame clones and leaves some out. The sample includes 8,000 to 11,000 clones, roughly nine tenths of them seen just once. The time point was: pre-treatment baseline. Specimen: blood, collected from a patient treated with checkpoint blockade. These receptors all come from a human donor with melanoma.

The chain links TRBV7-2 to TRBJ2-1, with D perhaps matching TRBD2 (6 bases). The CDR3 sequence is 14 residues long. V dropped 7 bases and J dropped 7 bases, with 17 bases sitting between them. Germline V CDR1 and CDR2: SGHTA, FQGNSA. CDR3 coding DNA: TGTGCCAGCATCCGAGGAGGGGATTTGAATGAGCAGTTCTTC. Translating gives CASIRGGDLNEQFF.

J is TRBJ2-5 and V is TRBV21-1; the table's D call, TRBD2, was not checked against the DNA. TRBV21-1 is a known pseudogene. The CDR3 totals 15 residues. The CDR3, as DNA: TGTGCCAGCAGCAGAACGGGACTGTGTAGGGAGACCCAGTACTTC. Encoded protein: CASSRTGLCRETQYF.

This rearrangement joins TRBV4-3 to TRBJ2-1, with D perhaps assigned TRBD1 or TRBD2 (6 bases each). Germline-derived CDR1 and CDR2 are LGHNA and YSLEER. This CDR3 has 18 amino acids. Trimming took off 0 bases at V and 6 bases at J, with 21 bases between the two ends. CDR3 amino acids: CASSQEIGGGKGGNEQFF. The CDR3 DNA sequence: TGCGCCAGCAGCCAAGAGATTGGAGGGGGGAAAGGCGGCAATGAGCAGTTCTTC.

This clone was detected once. The chain employs TRBV10-3 and TRBJ1-2; TRBD1 might be the D (5 bases). Germline loops: CDR1 ENHRY, CDR2 SYGVKD. The CDR3 runs 13 residues. V was pared by 2 bases and J by 8 bases, with 12 bases between. The CDR3 loop reads CAISEQGGEGYTF. The CDR3 DNA reads TGTGCCATCAGTGAGCAGGGAGGGGAAGGCTACACCTTC.

The chain combines TRBV28 with TRBJ2-2, with D tentatively TRBD1 or TRBD2 (5 bases each). This CDR3 region has 14 residues. Germline CDR1 and CDR2: MDHEN and SYDVKM. V was clipped by 6 bases and J by 6 bases, with 14 bases between them. For the CDR3, the DNA is TGTGCCAGCAGCGGGATGTCAGGGTCCGGGGAGCTGTTTTTT. Protein sequence: CASSGMSGSGELFF.

The CDR3 DNA is TGTGCCAGCTCACCGGACCCGAATCAGCCCCAGCATTTT. The encoded protein is CASSPDPNQPQHF. The chain has TRBV18 and TRBJ1-5, with D unresolved. The germline gives CDR1 KGHSH, CDR2 LQKENI. The CDR3 has 13 amino acids. The V gene lost 3 bases and the J gene lost 4 bases, with 7 bases spanning the gap. The variable domain in full, completed from reference TRBV18 and TRBJ1-5, reads NAGVMQNPRHLVRRRGQEARLRCSPMKGHSHVYWYRQLPEEGLKFMVYLQKENIIDESGMPKERFSAEFPKEGPSILRIQQVVRGDSAAYFCASSPDPNQPQHFGDGTRLSIL.

J is TRBJ2-7 and V is TRBV7-8, with D possibly matching TRBD1 (6 bases). The CDR3 consists of 17 residues. Germline lookup yields CDR1 SGHVS and CDR2 FQNEAQ. The V and J ends lost 3 bases and 6 bases respectively, with 24 bases between them. The CDR3 DNA is TGTGCCAGCAGCTTTTCCCGGACAGACAATTCCTACCTCGAGCAGTACTTC. Protein sequence: CASSFSRTDNSYLEQYF.

In this sample, this clone turned up once. The chain combines TRBV7-9 with TRBJ2-3, with D unresolved. Germline V gene sequence: CDR1 SEHNR, CDR2 FQNEAQ (reference sequence). V gave up 5 bases and J gave up 4 bases, with 7 bases separating them. The CDR3 totals 12 residues. The CDR3 bases are TGTGCCAGCAGCCCCGTGCCAGATACGCAGTATTTT. This gives the protein CASSPVPDTQYF.

The chain couples TRBV28 to TRBJ2-4; 11 bases line up with TRBD1. V shed 5 bases, J shed 1 base, and the junction held 16 bases outside the gene matches. The CDR3 is 20 residues long. Germline V lookup: CDR1 MDHEN, CDR2 SYDVKM. The CDR3 protein is CASSPLLRTGGGTAKNIQYF. In nucleotides, the CDR3 is TGTGCCAGCAGTCCCTTATTAAGGACAGGGGGCGGTACGGCCAAAAACATTCAGTACTTC. The entire variable domain, with the rest obtained from reference TRBV28 and TRBJ2-4, is as follows: DVKVTQSSRYLVKRTGEKVFLECVQDMDHENMFWYRQDPGLGLRLIYFSYDVKMKEKGDIPEGYSVSREKKERFSLILESASTNQTSMYLCASSPLLRTGGGTAKNIQYFGAGTRLSVL.

V and J are TRBV28 and TRBJ1-1, with D possibly matching TRBD1 (6 bases). Trimming took off 6 bases at V and 10 bases at J, with 18 bases between the two ends. Germline V gene sequence: CDR1 MDHEN, CDR2 SYDVKM. This CDR3 has 13 residues. Here the CDR3 reads CASRTLTGYGAFF. The CDR3 DNA follows: TGTGCCAGCAGGACCCTTACAGGGTATGGAGCTTTCTTT.

This clone was observed once. The rearrangement links TRBV11-2 to TRBJ2-2; D is unclear. The germline V gene encodes CDR1 SGHAT and CDR2 FQNNGV. The CDR3 is 13 amino acids. The V end was cut by 4 bases, the J end by 2 bases, with 5 bases between. This chain's CDR3 is CASSSVNTGELFF. DNA for the CDR3: TGTGCCAGCAGCTCCGTAAACACCGGGGAGCTGTTTTTT.

A single count supports this clone. The rearrangement links TRBV7-3 to TRBJ1-3; D gene uncertain. Per the germline V gene, CDR1 is SGHTA and CDR2 is FQGTGA. Trimming stripped 2 bases from V and 4 bases from J, with 12 bases between. CDR3 length: 15 residues. This CDR3 reads CASSLSGERGNTIYF. CDR3 nucleotide sequence: TGTGCCAGCAGCTTATCAGGAGAAAGAGGAAACACCATATATTTT.

This chain links TRBV15 with TRBJ1-2; 8 bases map to TRBD1. The V segment lost 5 bases and the J segment 0 bases; nucleotides outside the gene matches: 14. The CDR3 is made up of 18 amino acids. Germline V gene data show CDR1 as LNHNV and CDR2 as YYDKDF (reference sequence). CDR3 protein: CATSSHRTDRGPNYGYTF. In DNA form, the CDR3 reads TGTGCCACCAGCTCCCACCGAACCGACAGGGGACCTAACTATGGCTACACCTTC.

The V and J genes are TRBV5-1 and TRBJ1-6, with 7 nucleotides matching TRBD1. Germline values: CDR1 SGHRS, CDR2 YFSETQ. Germline trimming cut 0 bases from V and 7 bases from J; bases unmatched to any gene: 7. This CDR3 is 16 amino acids long. The CDR3 region is CASSLAPDRKNSPLHF. CDR3 coding DNA: TGCGCCAGCAGCTTGGCCCCGGACAGGAAGAATTCACCCCTCCACTTT.

The rearrangement uses TRBV11-1 and TRBJ2-4, with 9 bases lining up with TRBD1. This CDR3 has 18 residues. The trim removed 4 bases at V and 8 bases at J, leaving 18 bases unmatched. CDR1 is SGHAT, CDR2 FQDESV, per germline (reference sequence). CDR3: CASSSNRGPGLESDIQYF. The CDR3 coding sequence is TGTGCCAGCAGCTCCAACAGGGGGCCAGGATTGGAGTCTGACATTCAGTACTTC.

The rearrangement joins TRBV7-8 to TRBJ2-7; perhaps TRBD2 as D (5 bases). V was pared by 2 bases and J by 6 bases, with 14 bases between. Germline V gene sequence: CDR1 SGHVS, CDR2 FQNEAQ. The length of the CDR3 is 14 residues. The CDR3 DNA is TGTGCCAGCAGCTTAAGTCGGGGAAGGCGCGAGCAGTACTTC. This gives the protein CASSLSRGRREQYF.

The V gene is TRBV19, the J gene TRBJ1-6; 11 nucleotides line up with TRBD1. The germline V gene encodes CDR1 LNHDA and CDR2 SQIVND (reference sequence). The CDR3 contains 15 residues. Unmatched junction bases numbered 7, after V lost 7 bases and J lost 8 bases. DNA for the CDR3: TGTGCCAGTACCGTAGGGGGACAGGGGGATTCACCCCTCCACTTT. Residues: CASTVGGQGDSPLHF. Full variable domain (remainder filled in from reference TRBV19 and TRBJ1-6): DGGITQSPKYLFRKEGQNVTLSCEQNLNHDAMYWYRQDPGQGLRLIYYSQIVNDFQKGDIAEGYSVSREKKESFPLTVTSAQKNPTAFYLCASTVGGQGDSPLHFGNGTRLTVT.

This clone was seen once. The chain links TRBV5-4 to TRBJ1-1; D is possibly TRBD1 (5 bases). The CDR3 length is 16 residues. The V gene lost 0 bases and the J gene lost 2 bases, with 14 bases spanning the gap. Germline-derived CDR1 and CDR2 are SGHNT and YYREEE (reference sequence). The CDR3 nucleotides are TGTGCCAGCAGCTTGGGGATCCTCGGGGGAAACACTGAAGCTTTCTTT. Its protein product is CASSLGILGGNTEAFF.

The CDR3 region has the DNA TGTGCCAGCAGCTTAGCGGGAGGGAATAATCCCTACGAGCAGTACTTC. Translated: CASSLAGGNNPYEQYF. The chain joins TRBV7-2 to TRBJ2-7; 7 positions match TRBD2. The trim removed 0 bases at V and 2 bases at J, leaving 7 bases unmatched. Germline CDR1 SGHTA, CDR2 FQGNSA. CDR3 length: 16 amino acids. Full variable domain (remainder filled in from reference TRBV7-2 and TRBJ2-7): GAGVSQSPSNKVTEKGKDVELRCDPISGHTALYWYRQSLGQGLEFLIYFQGNSAPDKSGLPSDRFSAERTGGSVSTLTIQRTQQEDSAVYLCASSLAGGNNPYEQYFGPGTRLTVT.

The V gene is TRBV28, the J gene TRBJ1-2, with TRBD1 identical over 12 bases. The CDR3 contains 16 residues. From germline, CDR1 is MDHEN and CDR2 SYDVKM. Germline trimming cut 5 bases from V and 4 bases from J; bases unmatched to any gene: 8. The CDR3 sequence is CASSRIGTGGGYGYTF. The CDR3 coding sequence is TGTGCCAGCAGTCGTATCGGGACAGGGGGCGGCTATGGCTACACCTTC.

Points on this clone: A read error may account for a junction end that differs from germline. The CDR3 reads CASSLAPGYNEQFF. CDR3 DNA sequence: TGTGCTAGCAGCTTAGCCCCAGGGTACAATGAGCAGTTCTTC. V is TRBV7-7 and J is TRBJ2-1; weak D call: TRBD1 (5 bases). Germline V lookup: CDR1 SSHAT, CDR2 FNYEAQ (reference sequence). The CDR3 spans 14 residues.

The chain carries TRBV7-3 and TRBJ1-1; D remains unclear. CDR1 is SGHTA and CDR2 is FQGTGA in the germline V gene. There are 13 residues in the CDR3. Trimming removed 1 base at V and 1 base at J, with 4 bases between. CDR3 residues: CASSLIGNTEAFF. The CDR3 coding sequence is TGTGCCAGCAGCTTAATTGGGAACACTGAAGCTTTCTTT.